The clone carrying this TCR beta chain was detected only once. As yet, its antigen is unknown. V trimming: 3 bases; J trimming: 4 bases; junction bases outside the gene matches: 11. The germline V gene encodes CDR1 LGHNA and CDR2 YSLEER. CDR3 length: 17 residues. At the deep level, the assay was run. Data came from immunoSEQ multiplex PCR; TCRdb stores just in-frame clones and leaves some out. Of about 2 million clones in the sample, 90% to 95% were seen once. This sample was taken from a study of shared clonotypes between healthy human individuals. Study-wide points: Clonotype sharing among donors was thought likely to change with sequencing depth.

The source of this sequence is a man between 18 and 35 years old in good health. V usage is TRBV4-3 and J usage is TRBJ2-1, with 8 bases identical to TRBD2. Sequencing was done on a sample of naive CD4+ T cells sorted from blood. Subset indicated: CD45RA+ positively selected. This CDR3 is CASSQELAASGYNEQFF. The DNA of the CDR3 is TGCGCCAGCAGCCAGGAACTAGCGGCCTCCGGATACAATGAGCAGTTCTTC.